These T cell receptor beta chains were read from a single sample in a study of blood T cell repertoires in COVID-19. Here immunoSEQ multiplex PCR was the method, and the copy in TCRdb shows in-frame clones only, minus some. The table lists some 170,000 clones, about 85% of them singletons. Sequencing was performed on peripheral blood. These receptors came from a woman aged 55-70 years with acute or convalescent COVID-19. Each CDR3 is given without its conserved first and last residue. The D gene is left open where the match is weak.

D: -
V: TRBV19
J: TRBJ1-4
CDR3: ASNLQVTNEKLF

D: TRBD1
V: TRBV2
J: TRBJ2-2
CDR3: ASSEKWDRDLTYTGELF

D: TRBD1
V: TRBV6-5
J: TRBJ1-2
CDR3: ASSAGTGGVYGYT

D: TRBD1
V: TRBV9
J: TRBJ2-3
CDR3: ASSTRQGSTDTQY

D: -
V: TRBV18
J: TRBJ2-5
CDR3: ASSAGPGGTQY

D: -
V: TRBV12-3/TRBV12-4
J: TRBJ1-2
CDR3: ASRRRGDYGYT

D: TRBD1
V: TRBV27
J: TRBJ1-6
CDR3: ASRPRRDRANSPLH

D: -
V: TRBV19
J: TRBJ1-2
CDR3: ATSGRGPLYGYT

D: -
V: TRBV30
J: TRBJ1-1
CDR3: AWSNKNTEAF

D: -
V: TRBV2
J: TRBJ2-1
CDR3: ASSRGTFGGNEQF

D: -
V: TRBV7-9
J: TRBJ1-4
CDR3: ASSFSGSNEKLF

D: -
V: TRBV6-1
J: TRBJ2-7
CDR3: ASSEALRGPATYEQY

D: TRBD1
V: TRBV2
J: TRBJ1-2
CDR3: ASRSHLTGDYGYT

D: TRBD2
V: TRBV6-1
J: TRBJ2-3
CDR3: ASSEGLAVGGDTQY

D: TRBD1
V: TRBV28
J: TRBJ1-5
CDR3: ASRMDRVGQPQH

D: TRBD2
V: TRBV30
J: TRBJ2-1
CDR3: AWNGAGGPEQF

D: -
V: TRBV30
J: TRBJ2-1
CDR3: AWSVLQGVNEQF

D: TRBD2
V: TRBV2
J: TRBJ2-3
CDR3: ASSEGLAGRDTQY